The entry below describes one TCR beta chain. The data are from a study of blood T cell repertoires in COVID-19. Method: immunoSEQ multiplex PCR; TCRdb's copy keeps in-frame clones and lacks some. In the table there are more than 150,000 clones, about 80% of which are singletons. Trimming took off 3 bases at V and 3 bases at J, with 6 bases between the two ends. The CDR3 spans 12 residues. Material for sequencing was PBMCs or T cells enriched from blood (not recorded which). The TCR was taken from a man in his fifties or sixties who had been exposed to COVID-19. The chain uses TRBV12-3 or TRBV12-4 and TRBJ2-7; D is ambiguous. Written as DNA, the CDR3 is TGTGCCAGCAGTTTGGCATTCTACGAGCAGTACTTC. Amino acids: CASSLAFYEQYF.